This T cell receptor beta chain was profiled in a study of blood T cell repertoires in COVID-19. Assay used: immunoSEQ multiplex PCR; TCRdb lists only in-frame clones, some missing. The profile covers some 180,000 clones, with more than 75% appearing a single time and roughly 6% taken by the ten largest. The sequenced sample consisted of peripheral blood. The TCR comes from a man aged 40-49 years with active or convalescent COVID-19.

The CDR3: CASSSGQGYTF. The CDR3 DNA follows: TGCGCCAGCAGCTCAGGACAGGGCTACACCTTC. The rearrangement uses TRBV5-1 and TRBJ1-2, with D tentatively TRBD1 (6 bases). The CDR3 consists of 11 residues. From germline, CDR1 is SGHRS and CDR2 YFSETQ. The V end lost 3 bases, the J end lost 8 bases, and 8 bases lay between the germline ends.